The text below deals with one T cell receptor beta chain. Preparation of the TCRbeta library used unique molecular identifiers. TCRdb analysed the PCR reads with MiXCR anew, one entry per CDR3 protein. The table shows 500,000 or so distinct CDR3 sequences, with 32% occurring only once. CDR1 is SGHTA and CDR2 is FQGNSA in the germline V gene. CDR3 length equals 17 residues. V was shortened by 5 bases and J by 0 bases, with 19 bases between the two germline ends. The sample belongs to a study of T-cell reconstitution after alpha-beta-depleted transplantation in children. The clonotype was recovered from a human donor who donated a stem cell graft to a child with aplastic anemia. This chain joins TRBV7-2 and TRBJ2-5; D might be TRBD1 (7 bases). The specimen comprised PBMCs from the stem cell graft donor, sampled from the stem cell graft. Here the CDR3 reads CASSRRRGRNYQETQYF. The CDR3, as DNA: TGTGCCAGCAGCCGGAGGAGGGGGCGGAACTACCAAGAGACCCAGTACTTC. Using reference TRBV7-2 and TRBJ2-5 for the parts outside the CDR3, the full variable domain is GAGVSQSPSNKVTEKGKDVELRCDPISGHTALYWYRQSLGQGLEFLIYFQGNSAPDKSGLPSDRFSAERTGGSVSTLTIQRTQQEDSAVYLCASSRRRGRNYQETQYFGPGTRLLVL.